Shown below are 10 T cell receptor beta chains from a single sample sequenced in a study of cytomegalovirus exposure and HLA in healthy donors. PCR primers comprised 60 Vbeta and 13 Jbeta primers. TCRdb keeps only in-frame clones here, not all; method: immunoSEQ multiplex PCR. The data contain about 140,000 clones, about 86% of them singletons. The sequencing sample was made of PBMCs. Source of these receptors: a woman between 25 and 40 years old in good health and CMV-seronegative.

This chain links TRBV10-3 with TRBJ1-2, with a weak D call TRBD1 (6 bases). The CDR3 runs to 15 residues. Trimming cost V 6 bases and J 7 bases, with 21 bases left between them. CDR1 and CDR2 (germline): ENHRY, SYGVKD. The CDR3 here is CAISPRGTRPFGYTF. The DNA of the CDR3 is TGTGCCATCAGCCCGAGAGGGACACGGCCATTTGGCTACACCTTC.

This chain links TRBV11-2 with TRBJ1-1, with D unresolved. Germline CDR1 SGHAT, CDR2 FQNNGV. The CDR3 is made up of 11 amino acids. With 7 bases removed from V and 9 bases from J, the gap between germline ends came to 12 bases. The CDR3 region has the DNA TGTGCCAGCAACGGTGGTACGAAAGCTTTCTTT. This gives the protein CASNGGTKAFF. Using reference TRBV11-2 and TRBJ1-1 for the parts outside the CDR3, the full variable domain is EAGVAQSPRYKIIEKRQSVAFWCNPISGHATLYWYQQILGQGPKLLIQFQNNGVVDDSQLPKDRFSAERLKGVDSTLKIQPAKLEDSAVYLCASNGGTKAFFGQGTRLTVV.

The chain is built from TRBV30 and TRBJ1-5; D is uncertain. Trimming shortened V by 1 base and J by 4 bases, and 11 bases separated the two germline ends. Germline assignment: CDR1 GTSNPN and CDR2 SVGIG (reference sequence). The CDR3 contains 14 residues. CDR3 bases: TGTGCCTGGAGTGCTCGAGGAGGGAATCAGCCCCAGCATTTT. Translation: CAWSARGGNQPQHF.

The chain is built from TRBV9 and TRBJ2-1; tentative D call: TRBD2 (6 bases). Trimming took 3 bases from V and 4 from J, leaving 14 bases between them. Germline V gene lookup returns CDR1 SGDLS and CDR2 YYNGEE. CDR3 size: 15 residues. This CDR3 is CASSAGSGGYNEQFF. CDR3 nucleotide sequence: TGTGCCAGCAGCGCCGGGAGTGGAGGTTACAATGAGCAGTTCTTC.

The V call is TRBV13, the J call TRBJ2-5; tentatively, D is TRBD1 (5 bases). The CDR3 is 15 residues long. The germline gives CDR1 PRHDT, CDR2 FYEKMQ (reference sequence). V was trimmed by 2 bases and J by 0 bases, leaving 10 bases between them. The CDR3 DNA is TGTGCCAGCAGCTTAAGGGGCGTGTACCAAGAGACCCAGTACTTC. Its protein is CASSLRGVYQETQYF.

This clone was counted once. The chain has TRBV2 and TRBJ1-6; 7 nucleotides line up with TRBD1. This CDR3 has 15 amino acids. The germline V gene encodes CDR1 SNHLY and CDR2 FYNNEI. V trimming: 1 base; J trimming: 9 bases; junction bases outside the gene matches: 6. The CDR3 spells CASSEETGLGSPLHF. CDR3 sequence (DNA): TGTGCCAGCAGTGAAGAGACAGGGTTGGGTTCACCCCTCCACTTT.

The V and J genes are TRBV27 and TRBJ1-5; D not certain. CDR3 length: 12 residues. The V and J ends lost 1 base and 12 bases respectively, with 10 bases between them. Looked up from germline, CDR1 is MNHEY and CDR2 is SMNVEV (reference sequence). In DNA, the CDR3 is TGTGCCAGCAGTTTATGCCACTCCCGCCAGCATTTT. Its protein product is CASSLCHSRQHF.

Here the CDR3 DNA reads TGTGCCAGCAGTCCCACGGGAGGTAGTGATACGCAGTATTTT. It yields the protein CASSPTGGSDTQYF. The V and J genes are TRBV28 and TRBJ2-3, with 7 bases lining up with TRBD2. V was pared by 5 bases and J by 6 bases, with 8 bases of the junction left unmatched. This CDR3 has 14 amino acids. The germline V gene has CDR1 MDHEN and CDR2 SYDVKM.

J is TRBJ2-3 and V is TRBV4-3; D is possibly TRBD1 (5 bases). This CDR3 is 17 amino acids long. Looked up from germline, CDR1 is LGHNA and CDR2 is YSLEER. Trimming removed 0 bases at V and 2 bases at J, with 15 bases between. The CDR3 DNA reads TGCGCCAGCAGCCAAGAGGCAGGGATTCCGACCACAGATACGCAGTATTTT. Translated: CASSQEAGIPTTDTQYF.

The chain recombines TRBV9 with TRBJ1-2, with 7 bases matching TRBD1. This CDR3 spans 14 amino acids. Germline V gene data show CDR1 as SGDLS and CDR2 as YYNGEE. V shed 0 bases and J 7 bases; nucleotides not matched to a gene: 6. CDR3 loop: CASSVEAGGVGYTF. DNA of the CDR3: TGTGCCAGCAGCGTAGAGGCAGGGGGAGTTGGCTACACCTTC.